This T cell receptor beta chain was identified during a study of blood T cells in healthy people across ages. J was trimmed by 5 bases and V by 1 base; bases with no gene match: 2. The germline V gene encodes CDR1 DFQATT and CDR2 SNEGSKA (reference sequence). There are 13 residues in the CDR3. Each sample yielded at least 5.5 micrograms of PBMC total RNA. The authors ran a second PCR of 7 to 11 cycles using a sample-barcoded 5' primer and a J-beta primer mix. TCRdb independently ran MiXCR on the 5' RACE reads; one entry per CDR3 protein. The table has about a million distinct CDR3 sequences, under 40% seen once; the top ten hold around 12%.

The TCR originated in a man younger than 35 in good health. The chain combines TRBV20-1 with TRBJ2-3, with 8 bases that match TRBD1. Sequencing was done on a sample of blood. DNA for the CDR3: TGCAGTGCTAGAGGACAGGGGAAAGATACGCAGTATTTT. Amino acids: CSARGQGKDTQYF.